Below, 4 T cell receptor beta chains from the same sample are listed, as sequenced in a study of beta chain features in type 1 diabetes. Study conclusions and caveats: All four CD4+ subsets from Type 1 diabetes patients carried moderately but significantly shorter TCRB CDR3s.

Isolated RNA was reverse transcribed in full, so expressed TCRB transcripts were sequenced. Data came from immunoSEQ multiplex PCR; TCRdb stores just in-frame clones and leaves some out. The sample carries some 63,000 clones, just under 50% recorded once. Which antigens these TCRs recognize remains unknown. The sequenced sample consisted of central memory CD4+ T cells from blood. These receptors were taken from a man aged 30-40 years with type 1 diabetes.

This chain links TRBV7-2 with TRBJ2-3; TRBD2 aligns across 9 bases. The CDR3 spans 17 residues. Germline CDR1 is SGHTA and CDR2 is FQGNSA. The V gene end was trimmed by 7 bases and the J gene end by 2 bases; junction bases not matched to a gene: 13. CDR3 in amino acids: CASTRGGSGGPTDTQYF. In nucleotides, the CDR3 is TGTGCCAGCACCCGGGGTGGCAGCGGGGGGCCCACAGATACGCAGTATTTT.

V usage is TRBV18 and J usage is TRBJ2-3; 11 bases are a match to TRBD1. The CDR3 is 16 residues long. Germline V gene lookup returns CDR1 KGHSH and CDR2 LQKENI. The V and J ends lost 2 bases and 1 base, in that order; junction bases with no gene match: 2. The CDR3 coding sequence is TGTGCCAGCTCACCAGGGACAGGGGGGCGCACAGATACGCAGTATTTT. Protein product: CASSPGTGGRTDTQYF. The variable domain in full, with the rest retrieved from reference TRBV18 and TRBJ2-3, is NAGVMQNPRHLVRRRGQEARLRCSPMKGHSHVYWYRQLPEEGLKFMVYLQKENIIDESGMPKERFSAEFPKEGPSILRIQQVVRGDSAAYFCASSPGTGGRTDTQYFGPGTRLTVL.

In this sample, this clone turned up a few times. The V and J genes are TRBV5-1 and TRBJ2-3; the match to TRBD1 covers 9 bases. This CDR3 comprises 14 residues. Per the germline V gene, CDR1 is SGHRS and CDR2 is YFSETQ. The V and J ends lost 4 bases and 6 bases, in that order; junction bases with no gene match: 6. In DNA, the CDR3 is TGCGCCAGCAGCCATACAGGGGGCATGGATACGCAGTATTTT. This encodes CASSHTGGMDTQYF.

The chain has TRBV6-6 and TRBJ1-5; perhaps TRBD1 as D (6 bases). The CDR3 extends over 14 amino acids. Trimming took off 6 bases at V and 4 bases at J, with 13 bases between the two ends. CDR1 and CDR2 from the germline V gene are MNHNY and SVGAGI (reference sequence). In nucleotides, the CDR3 is TGTGCCAGCAGCCAACCCGACAGGAATCAGCCCCAGCATTTT. It specifies CASSQPDRNQPQHF.